The present entry profiles one T cell receptor beta chain with its context. The data were produced by immunoSEQ multiplex PCR, yet TCRdb's version contains in-frame clones alone and is incomplete. The sample shows approximately 130,000 clones, around four fifths of them seen only once. Germline lookup yields CDR1 LGHNT and CDR2 FRNRAP. The CDR3 length is 13 residues. Trimming pared 7 bases from V and 1 base from J, leaving 10 bases between. The data are from a study of blood T cell repertoires in COVID-19. Sequenced: peripheral blood. The chain couples TRBV12-5 to TRBJ1-1; TRBD1 is a possible D gene (6 bases). This sequence was found in a human donor in a cohort sampled during active COVID-19. The CDR3 DNA reads TGTGCTAGTGCCCAACAGGGGAACACTGAAGCTTTCTTT. Amino acids: CASAQQGNTEAFF.